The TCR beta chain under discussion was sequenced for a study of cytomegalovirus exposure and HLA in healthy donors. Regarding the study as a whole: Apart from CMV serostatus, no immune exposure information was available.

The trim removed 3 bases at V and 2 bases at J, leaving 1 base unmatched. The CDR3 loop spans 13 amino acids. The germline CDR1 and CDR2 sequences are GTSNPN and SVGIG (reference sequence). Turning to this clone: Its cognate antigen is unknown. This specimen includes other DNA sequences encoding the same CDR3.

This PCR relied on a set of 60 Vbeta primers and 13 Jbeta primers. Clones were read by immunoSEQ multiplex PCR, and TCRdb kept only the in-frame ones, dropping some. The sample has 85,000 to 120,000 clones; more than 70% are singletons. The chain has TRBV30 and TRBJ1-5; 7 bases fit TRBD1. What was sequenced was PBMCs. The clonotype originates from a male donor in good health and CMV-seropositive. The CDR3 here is CAWSGQGNQPQHF. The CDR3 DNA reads TGTGCCTGGAGCGGACAGGGCAATCAGCCCCAGCATTTT. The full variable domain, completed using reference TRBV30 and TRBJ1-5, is SQTIHQWPATLVQPVGSPLSLECTVEGTSNPNLYWYRQAAGRGLQLLFYSVGIGQISSEVPQNLSASRPQDRQFILSSKKLLLSDSGFYLCAWSGQGNQPQHFGDGTRLSIL.